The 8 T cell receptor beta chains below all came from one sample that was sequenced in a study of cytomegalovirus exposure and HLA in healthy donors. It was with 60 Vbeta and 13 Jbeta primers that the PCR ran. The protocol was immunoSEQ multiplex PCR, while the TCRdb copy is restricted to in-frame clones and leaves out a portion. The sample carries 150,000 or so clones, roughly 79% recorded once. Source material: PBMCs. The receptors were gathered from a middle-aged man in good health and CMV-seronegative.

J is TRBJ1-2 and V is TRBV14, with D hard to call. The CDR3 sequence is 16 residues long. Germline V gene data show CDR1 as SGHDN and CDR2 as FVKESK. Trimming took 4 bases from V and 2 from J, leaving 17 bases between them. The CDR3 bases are TGTGCCAGCAGCCCACGGCTCGGGGTAGAAAACTATGGCTACACCTTC. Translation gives CASSPRLGVENYGYTF.

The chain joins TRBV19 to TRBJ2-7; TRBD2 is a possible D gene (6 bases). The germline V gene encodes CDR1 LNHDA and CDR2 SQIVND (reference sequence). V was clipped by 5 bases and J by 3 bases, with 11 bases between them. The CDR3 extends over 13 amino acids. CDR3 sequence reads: CASSPPGDYEQYF. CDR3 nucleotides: TGTGCCAGTAGTCCCCCGGGGGACTACGAGCAGTACTTC.

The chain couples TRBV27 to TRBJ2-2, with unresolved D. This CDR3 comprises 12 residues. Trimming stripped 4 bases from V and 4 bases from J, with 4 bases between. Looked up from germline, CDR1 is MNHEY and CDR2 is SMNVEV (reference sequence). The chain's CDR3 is CASSSLTGELFF. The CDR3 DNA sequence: TGTGCCAGCAGTTCACTCACCGGGGAGCTGTTTTTT.

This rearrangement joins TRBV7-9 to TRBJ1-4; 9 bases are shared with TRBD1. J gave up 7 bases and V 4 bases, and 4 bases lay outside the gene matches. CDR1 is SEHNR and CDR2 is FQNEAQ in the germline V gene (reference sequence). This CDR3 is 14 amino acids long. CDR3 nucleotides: TGTGCCAGCAGCTCACAGGGGGCTTTTGAAAAACTGTTTTTT. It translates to CASSSQGAFEKLFF.

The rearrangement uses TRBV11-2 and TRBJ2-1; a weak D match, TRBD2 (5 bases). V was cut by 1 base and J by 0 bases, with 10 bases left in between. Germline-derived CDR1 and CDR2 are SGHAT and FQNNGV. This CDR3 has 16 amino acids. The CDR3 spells CASSLGAGSSYNEQFF. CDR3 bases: TGTGCCAGCAGCTTAGGAGCTGGGAGCTCCTACAATGAGCAGTTCTTC.

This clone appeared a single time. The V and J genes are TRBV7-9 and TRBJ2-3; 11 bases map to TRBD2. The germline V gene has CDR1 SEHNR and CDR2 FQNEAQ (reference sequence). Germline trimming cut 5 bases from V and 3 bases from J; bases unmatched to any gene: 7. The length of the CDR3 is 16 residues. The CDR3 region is CASSTGTSGKTDTQYF. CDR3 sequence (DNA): TGTGCCAGCAGCACCGGGACTAGCGGTAAGACAGATACGCAGTATTTT.

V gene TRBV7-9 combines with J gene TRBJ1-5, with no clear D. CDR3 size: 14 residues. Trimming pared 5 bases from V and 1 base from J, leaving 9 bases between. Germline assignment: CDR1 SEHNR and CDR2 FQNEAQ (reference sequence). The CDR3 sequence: CASSIGGSNQPQHF. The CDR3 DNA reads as TGTGCCAGCAGCATAGGCGGGAGCAATCAGCCCCAGCATTTT.

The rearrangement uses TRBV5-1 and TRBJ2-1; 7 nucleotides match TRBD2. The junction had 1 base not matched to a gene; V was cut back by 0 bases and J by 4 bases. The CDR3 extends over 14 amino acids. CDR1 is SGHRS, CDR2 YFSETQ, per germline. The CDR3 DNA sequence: TGCGCCAGCAGCTTGGCTAGCGGATACAATGAGCAGTTCTTC. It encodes CASSLASGYNEQFF.